The clone carrying this TCR beta chain was seen a handful of times. The second PCR ran about 6 to 12 cycles with a sample-barcoded 5' primer and J-beta primers. From the 5' RACE reads, TCRdb called clonotypes with MiXCR, one entry per CDR3 protein. The table includes some 1 million distinct CDR3 sequences, more than 35% detected once. Germline CDR1 SGDLS, CDR2 YYNGEE. V was pared by 4 bases and J by 1 base, with 4 bases of the junction left unmatched. The CDR3 has 16 residues. Healthy Caucasian individuals from Russia aged roughly 6 to 90 were enrolled as donors. Researchers collected 7.5 to 10 milliliters of peripheral blood from every single donor. At least 5.5 micrograms of total RNA were extracted per sample. The sample belongs to a study of blood T cells in healthy people across ages.

The chain carries TRBV9 and TRBJ2-1; 11 nucleotides match TRBD2. The receptor was isolated from a woman aged 55-75 years in good health. Specimen: blood. In nucleotides, the CDR3 is TGTGCCAGCAGCACTATAGCGGGAGGGTCCTACAATGAGCAGTTCTTC. This translates into CASSTIAGGSYNEQFF.